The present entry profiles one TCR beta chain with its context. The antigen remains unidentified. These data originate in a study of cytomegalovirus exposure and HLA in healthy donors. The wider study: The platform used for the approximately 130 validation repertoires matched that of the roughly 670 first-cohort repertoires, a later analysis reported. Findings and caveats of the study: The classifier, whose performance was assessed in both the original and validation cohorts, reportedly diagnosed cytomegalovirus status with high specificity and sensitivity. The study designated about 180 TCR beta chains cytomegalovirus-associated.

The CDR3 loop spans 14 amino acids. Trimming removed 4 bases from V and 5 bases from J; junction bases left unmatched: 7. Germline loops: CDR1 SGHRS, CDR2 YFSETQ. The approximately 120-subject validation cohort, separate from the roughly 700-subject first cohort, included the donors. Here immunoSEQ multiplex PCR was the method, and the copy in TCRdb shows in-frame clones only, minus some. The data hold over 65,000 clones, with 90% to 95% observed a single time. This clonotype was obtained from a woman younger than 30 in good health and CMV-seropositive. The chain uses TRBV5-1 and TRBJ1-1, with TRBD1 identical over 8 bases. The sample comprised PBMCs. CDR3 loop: CASSDGQGGTEAFF. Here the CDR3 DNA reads TGCGCCAGCAGCGACGGACAGGGTGGGACTGAAGCTTTCTTT.